This T cell receptor (beta chain) appears in the sequencing data of a study of neurological immune-mediated disorders. CDR1 is SGHRS and CDR2 is YFSETQ in the germline V gene. There are 13 residues in the CDR3. The V gene lost 7 bases and the J gene lost 3 bases, with 10 bases spanning the gap. Noted time point: longitudinal time-point 2. The unsorted libraries were made from 2 million PBMCs kept at -80 C. TCRdb used MiXCR to reprocess the 5' RACE reads, holding one entry per CDR3 protein. This table holds 57,000 or so distinct CDR3 sequences, around a tenth found once. This clonotype has at least ten counts.

V usage is TRBV5-1 and J usage is TRBJ2-2, with D perhaps matching TRBD1 or TRBD2 (6 bases each). Material: PBMCs. This TCR was sampled from a man aged 25-45 years in good health. In nucleotides, the CDR3 is TGCGCCAGCCACAGGGAGGACACCGGGGAGCTGTTTTTT. Its protein is CASHREDTGELFF.